The T cell receptor beta chain described here comes from a study of T cells in Graves' hyperthyroidism and ophthalmopathy. Study-wide findings and caveats: Most thyroid clonotypes with frequency above 0.001 were detected in blood.

RNA transcripts gave rise to amplified TCR beta CDR3 regions. The TCR CDR3 was amplified in a first-round RT-PCR using the HTBI primer set. Via MiXCR, TCRdb re-called the multiplex PCR reads, giving one row per CDR3 protein. This sample has 750,000 to 900,000 distinct CDR3 sequences, with roughly 40% found just once. CDR1 and CDR2 from the germline V gene are SEHNR and FQNEAQ (reference sequence). This CDR3 has 15 residues. V lost 4 bases, J lost 0 bases, and 6 bases stayed unmatched. Patients having uncontrolled infection, another autoimmune disease, pregnancy or lactation were not included. Diagnoses were established using clinical symptoms, serum thyroxine and TRAb, thyroid ultrasound and orbital computed tomography. This clonotype turned up a few times. Its specificity is not known.

The TCR comes from a man between 18 and 35 years old with Graves' hyperthyroidism. The chain uses TRBV7-9 and TRBJ2-7, with TRBD1 identical over 7 bases. Material: blood. The CDR3 sequence is CASSSRDRRSYEQYF. The CDR3 DNA is TGTGCCAGCAGCTCCCGGGACAGACGCTCCTACGAGCAGTACTTC.